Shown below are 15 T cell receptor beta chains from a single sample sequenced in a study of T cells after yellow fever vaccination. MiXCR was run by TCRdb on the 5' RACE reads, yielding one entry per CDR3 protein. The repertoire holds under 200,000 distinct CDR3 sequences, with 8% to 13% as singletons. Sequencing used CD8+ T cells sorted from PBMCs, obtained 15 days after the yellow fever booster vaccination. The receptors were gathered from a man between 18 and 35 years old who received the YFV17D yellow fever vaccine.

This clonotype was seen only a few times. CDR3 amino acids: CATLSYNEQFF. The CDR3 DNA reads as TGTGCCACCCTCTCCTACAATGAGCAGTTCTTC. The chain carries TRBV6-2 or TRBV6-3 and TRBJ2-1; D call uncertain. This CDR3 is 11 amino acids long. The V and J ends lost 10 bases and 0 bases respectively, with 4 bases between them. Germline V gene data show CDR1 as MNHEY and CDR2 as SVGEGT.

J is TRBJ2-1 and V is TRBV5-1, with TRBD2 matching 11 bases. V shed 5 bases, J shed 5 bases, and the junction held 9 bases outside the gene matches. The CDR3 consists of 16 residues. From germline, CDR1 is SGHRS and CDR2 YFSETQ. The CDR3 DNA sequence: TGCGCCAGCAGGACTGCACTAGCGGGGGAGGACAATGAGCAGTTCTTC. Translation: CASRTALAGEDNEQFF.

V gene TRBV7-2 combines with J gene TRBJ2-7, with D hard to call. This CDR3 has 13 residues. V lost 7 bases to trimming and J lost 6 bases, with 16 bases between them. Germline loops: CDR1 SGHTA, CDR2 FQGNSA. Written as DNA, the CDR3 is TGTGCCAGCAAAGCCTTGGCCGGGTCCGAGCAGTACTTC. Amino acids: CASKALAGSEQYF.

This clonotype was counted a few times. Here the CDR3 DNA reads TGCGCCAGCAGCCAAGATCCCAGGGCGGATGAAGCTTTCTTT. As protein: CASSQDPRADEAFF. The gene calls are TRBV4-3 and TRBJ1-1, with D perhaps matching TRBD1 (5 bases). Germline lookup yields CDR1 LGHNA and CDR2 YSLEER. V lost 0 bases to trimming and J lost 7 bases, with 12 bases between them. The CDR3 loop spans 14 amino acids.

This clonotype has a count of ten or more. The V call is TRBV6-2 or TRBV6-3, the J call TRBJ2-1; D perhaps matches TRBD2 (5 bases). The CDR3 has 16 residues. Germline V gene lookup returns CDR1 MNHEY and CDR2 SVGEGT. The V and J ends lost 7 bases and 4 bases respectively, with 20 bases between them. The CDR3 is CASTPLRGVRYNEQFF. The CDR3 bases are TGTGCCAGCACCCCCCTACGGGGTGTCCGATACAATGAGCAGTTCTTC.

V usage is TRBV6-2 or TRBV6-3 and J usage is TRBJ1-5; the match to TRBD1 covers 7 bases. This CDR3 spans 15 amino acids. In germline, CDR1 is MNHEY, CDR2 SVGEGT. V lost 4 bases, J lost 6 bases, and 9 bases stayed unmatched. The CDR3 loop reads CASSSTGLGFQPQHF. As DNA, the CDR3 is TGTGCCAGCAGTTCGACAGGGTTGGGGTTTCAGCCCCAGCATTTT.

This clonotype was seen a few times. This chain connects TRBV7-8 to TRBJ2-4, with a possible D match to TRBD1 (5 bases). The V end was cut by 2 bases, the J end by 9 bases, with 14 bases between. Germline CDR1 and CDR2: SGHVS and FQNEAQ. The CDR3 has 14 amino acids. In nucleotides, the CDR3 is TGTGCCAGCAGCTTATTCGCAGGGTTGGGCATTCAGTACTTC. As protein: CASSLFAGLGIQYF.

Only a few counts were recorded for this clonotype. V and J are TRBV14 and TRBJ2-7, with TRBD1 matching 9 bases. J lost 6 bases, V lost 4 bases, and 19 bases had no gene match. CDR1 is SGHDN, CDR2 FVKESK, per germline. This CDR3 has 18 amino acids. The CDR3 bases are TGTGCCAGCAGCCTACGCACTCCGGGACAGGGAGAAGGGGGCGAGCAGTACTTC. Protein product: CASSLRTPGQGEGGEQYF.

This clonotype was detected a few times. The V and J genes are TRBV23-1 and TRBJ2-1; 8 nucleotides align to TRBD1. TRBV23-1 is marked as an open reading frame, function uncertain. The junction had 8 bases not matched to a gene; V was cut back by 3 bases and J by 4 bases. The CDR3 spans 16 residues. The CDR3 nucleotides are TGCGCCAGCAGTCACCACGGACAGGGTCTATACAATGAGCAGTTCTTC. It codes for CASSHHGQGLYNEQFF.

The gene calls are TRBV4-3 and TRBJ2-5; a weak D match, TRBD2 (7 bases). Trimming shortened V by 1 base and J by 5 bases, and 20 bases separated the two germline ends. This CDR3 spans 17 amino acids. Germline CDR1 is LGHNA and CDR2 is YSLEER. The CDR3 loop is CASSQGAREGVGETQYF. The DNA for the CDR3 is TGCGCCAGCAGCCAAGGGGCAAGGGAGGGGGTAGGGGAGACCCAGTACTTC.

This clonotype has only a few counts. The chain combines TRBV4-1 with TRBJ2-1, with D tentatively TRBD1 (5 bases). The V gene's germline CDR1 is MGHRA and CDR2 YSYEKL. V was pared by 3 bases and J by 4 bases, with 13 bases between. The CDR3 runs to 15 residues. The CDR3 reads CASSQTTAKYNEQFF. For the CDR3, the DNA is TGCGCCAGCAGCCAGACGACAGCGAAATACAATGAGCAGTTCTTC.

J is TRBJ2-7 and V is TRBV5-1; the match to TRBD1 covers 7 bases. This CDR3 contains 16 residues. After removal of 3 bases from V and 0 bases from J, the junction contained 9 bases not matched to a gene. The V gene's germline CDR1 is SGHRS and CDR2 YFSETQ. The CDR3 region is CASSYLRTGFSYEQYF. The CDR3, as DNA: TGCGCCAGCAGCTACCTACGGACAGGTTTCTCCTACGAGCAGTACTTC.

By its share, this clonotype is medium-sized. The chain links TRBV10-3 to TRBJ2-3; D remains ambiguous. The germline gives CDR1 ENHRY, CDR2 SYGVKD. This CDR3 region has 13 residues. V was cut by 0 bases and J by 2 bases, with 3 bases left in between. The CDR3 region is CAISESDTDTQYF. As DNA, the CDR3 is TGTGCCATCAGTGAGTCGGACACAGATACGCAGTATTTT.

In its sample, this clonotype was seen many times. In DNA, the CDR3 is TGTGCCAGCAGCTTAACCCCCGAGGCCGGAGGGGCCCTCCACTTT. Protein sequence: CASSLTPEAGGALHF. This sequence joins TRBV7-2 and TRBJ1-6, with a tentative D call TRBD1 (5 bases). The CDR3 runs 15 residues. Trimming took 2 bases from V and 14 from J, leaving 19 bases between them. Looked up from germline, CDR1 is SGHTA and CDR2 is FQGNSA. Based on the CDR3 plus reference TRBV7-2 and TRBJ1-6, the full variable domain is GAGVSQSPSNKVTEKGKDVELRCDPISGHTALYWYRQSLGQGLEFLIYFQGNSAPDKSGLPSDRFSAERTGGSVSTLTIQRTQQEDSAVYLCASSLTPEAGGALHFGNGTRLTVT.

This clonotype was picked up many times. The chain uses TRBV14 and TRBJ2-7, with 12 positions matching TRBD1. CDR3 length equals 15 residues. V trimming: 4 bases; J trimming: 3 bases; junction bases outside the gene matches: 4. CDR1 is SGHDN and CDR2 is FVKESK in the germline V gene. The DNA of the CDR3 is TGTGCCAGCAGCCCGGGGACAGGGGGCATCTACGAGCAGTACTTC. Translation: CASSPGTGGIYEQYF. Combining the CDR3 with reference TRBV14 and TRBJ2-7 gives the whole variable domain EAGVTQFPSHSVIEKGQTVTLRCDPISGHDNLYWYRRVMGKEIKFLLHFVKESKQDESGMPNNRFLAERTGGTYSTLKVQPAELEDSGVYFCASSPGTGGIYEQYFGPGTRLTVT.